Presented here are 21 T cell receptor beta chains from one specimen sequenced in a study of blood T cell repertoires in COVID-19 (dated by TCRdb to about 2020). Library creation used the immunoSEQ multiplex PCR assay. Imported from immuneACCESS, the table was reduced by TCRdb to in-frame sequences with V and J called. These copies leave out some clones; in studies compared against another copy, an unresolved V gene accounts for under half, and the cause of the remainder is not known. Counted in this sample were about 94,000 clones; 80% to 85% of them appeared once. Roughly 6.2% of the sample is held by the ten biggest clonotypes. Material for sequencing was peripheral blood. The receptors originated from a man aged 60 to 75 with acute or convalescent COVID-19.

V gene TRBV19 combines with J gene TRBJ1-5, with 7 nucleotides matching TRBD1. The germline V gene has CDR1 LNHDA and CDR2 SQIVND (reference sequence). V gave up 5 bases and J gave up 5 bases; unmatched junction bases: 6. The length of the CDR3 is 14 residues. CDR3 DNA: TGTGCCAGTAGTCCCCGGGACAGCGATCAGCCCCAGCATTTT. This sequence encodes CASSPRDSDQPQHF.

The V and J genes are TRBV7-6 and TRBJ1-1; D is unresolved. The CDR3 length is 9 residues. Germline V gene sequence: CDR1 SGHVS, CDR2 FNYEAQ. Trimming took 5 bases from V and 7 from J, leaving 2 bases between them. CDR3 protein: CASSLEAFF. The CDR3 DNA follows: TGTGCCAGCAGCCTTGAAGCTTTCTTT. Full variable domain (missing parts from reference TRBV7-6 and TRBJ1-1): GAGVSQSPRYKVTKRGQDVALRCDPISGHVSLYWYRQALGQGPEFLTYFNYEAQQDKSGLPNDRFSAERPEGSISTLTIQRTEQRDSAMYRCASSLEAFFGQGTRLTVV.

CDR3 in amino acids: CAISALGQNTEAFF. CDR3 DNA sequence: TGTGCCATCAGCGCCCTGGGACAGAACACTGAAGCTTTCTTT. J is TRBJ1-1 and V is TRBV10-3, with a possible D match to TRBD1 (6 bases). V was clipped by 6 bases and J by 1 base, with 12 bases between them. Germline CDR1 is ENHRY and CDR2 is SYGVKD. The CDR3 sequence is 14 residues long.

This rearrangement joins TRBV10-3 to TRBJ2-2, with D uncertain. The germline CDR1 and CDR2 sequences are ENHRY and SYGVKD. The V end was cut by 7 bases, the J end by 5 bases, with 11 bases between. The CDR3 runs to 13 residues. CDR3 DNA: TGTGCCATCATTTTGACTGGGACCGGGGAGCTGTTTTTT. Translation: CAIILTGTGELFF.

This chain links TRBV4-1 with TRBJ2-7, with 7 bases aligning to TRBD1. Germline V gives CDR1 MGHRA, CDR2 YSYEKL. J lost 3 bases, V lost 1 base, and 3 bases had no gene match. The length of the CDR3 is 14 residues. CDR3 in amino acids: CASSQGGTVYEQYF. The CDR3 DNA reads TGCGCCAGCAGCCAAGGGGGGACAGTCTACGAGCAGTACTTC.

The chain joins TRBV13 to TRBJ2-5; D might be TRBD1 (6 bases). The CDR3 spans 16 residues. Looked up from germline, CDR1 is PRHDT and CDR2 is FYEKMQ (reference sequence). V was trimmed by 4 bases and J by 7 bases, leaving 22 bases between them. CDR3 loop: CASSSPKTGHRGTQYF. Written as DNA, the CDR3 is TGTGCCAGCAGCTCGCCTAAAACGGGACACCGTGGGACCCAGTACTTC.

This clone was seen only a few times. This rearrangement joins TRBV4-1 to TRBJ2-4; a possible D gene is TRBD1 (5 bases). Germline CDR1 MGHRA, CDR2 YSYEKL. V shed 3 bases and J shed 5 bases, with 14 bases lying between them. The CDR3 loop spans 15 amino acids. The CDR3 loop reads CASSQGLSGQNIQYF. The CDR3 nucleotides read TGCGCCAGCAGCCAGGGTCTGTCAGGGCAAAACATTCAGTACTTC.

V usage is TRBV9 and J usage is TRBJ2-6; no reliable D call. V was shortened by 0 bases and J by 0 bases, with 4 bases between the two germline ends. There are 15 residues in the CDR3. Germline CDR1 SGDLS, CDR2 YYNGEE. For the CDR3, the DNA is TGTGCCAGCAGCGTAGCAGACTCTGGGGCCAACGTCCTGACTTTC. Translation gives CASSVADSGANVLTF.

In this sample, this clone turned up a few times. V gene TRBV19 combines with J gene TRBJ1-4; possibly TRBD1 for D (5 bases). Deletions cut 2 bases from V and 12 bases from J, with 16 bases between. The CDR3 covers 14 residues. Germline V CDR1 and CDR2: LNHDA, SQIVND (reference sequence). In nucleotides, the CDR3 is TGTGCCAGTAGTATACGGGGGAACAGGATCGAACTGTTTTTT. Protein product: CASSIRGNRIELFF.

The chain joins TRBV30 to TRBJ1-6; a weak D match, TRBD1 (6 bases). Trimming removed 5 bases from V and 7 bases from J, with 12 bases in between. Germline assignment: CDR1 GTSNPN and CDR2 SVGIG (reference sequence). The CDR3 is made up of 13 amino acids. This CDR3 is CAWGPTGNSPLHF. DNA for the CDR3: TGTGCCTGGGGGCCTACAGGGAATTCACCCCTCCACTTT.

This chain joins TRBV24-1 and TRBJ1-2; D is undetermined. This CDR3 contains 12 residues. Trimming shortened V by 3 bases and J by 3 bases, and 4 bases separated the two germline ends. CDR1 KGHDR and CDR2 SFDVKD come from the germline V gene. Here the CDR3 DNA reads TGTGCCACCAGTGATACGGACTATGGCTACACCTTC. Its translation is CATSDTDYGYTF.

The chain employs TRBV10-3 and TRBJ2-3, with 9 bases matching TRBD2. The ends lost 4 bases at V and 2 bases at J; junction bases unmatched: 13. CDR1 ENHRY and CDR2 SYGVKD come from the germline V gene. The CDR3 is 18 residues long. The CDR3 loop is CAISGKAAAGGPTDTQYF. For the CDR3, the DNA is TGTGCCATCAGTGGGAAGGCGGCGGCGGGGGGGCCCACAGATACGCAGTATTTT.

This chain links TRBV2 with TRBJ1-2; 8 nucleotides align to TRBD1. After removal of 6 bases from V and 4 bases from J, the junction contained 4 bases not matched to a gene. The CDR3 spans 13 residues. CDR1 and CDR2 from the germline V gene are SNHLY and FYNNEI. As DNA, the CDR3 is TGTGCCAGCAGCGCCGGGACAGGCTATGGCTACACCTTC. Protein sequence: CASSAGTGYGYTF.

The chain carries TRBV4-1 and TRBJ1-2; D gene unclear. This CDR3 has 14 residues. Trimming removed 0 bases at V and 2 bases at J, with 7 bases between. Germline CDR1 is MGHRA and CDR2 is YSYEKL. For the CDR3, the DNA is TGCGCCAGCAGCCAAGATCGGTCCAACTATGGCTACACCTTC. Its protein is CASSQDRSNYGYTF.

The chain recombines TRBV2 with TRBJ1-2; TRBD1 agrees at 9 bases. This CDR3 is built from 13 residues. From germline, CDR1 is SNHLY and CDR2 FYNNEI. The junction had 6 bases not matched to a gene; V was cut back by 6 bases and J by 7 bases. DNA of the CDR3: TGTGCCAGCAGCGGACAGGGGATGGGTGGCTACACCTTC. It specifies CASSGQGMGGYTF.

The DNA of the CDR3 is TGTGCCAGCAGCGCAGTAGGAGGGGGGGCCTTCAATGAGCAGTTCTTC. Residues: CASSAVGGGAFNEQFF. V usage is TRBV9 and J usage is TRBJ2-1, with a weak D call TRBD2 (7 bases). Germline V gene sequence: CDR1 SGDLS, CDR2 YYNGEE. The V and J ends lost 3 bases and 6 bases respectively, with 19 bases between them. This CDR3 comprises 16 residues.

The chain carries TRBV7-2 and TRBJ2-3; 8 positions agree with TRBD2. The CDR3 has 16 amino acids. The germline gives CDR1 SGHTA, CDR2 FQGNSA. The trim removed 0 bases at V and 6 bases at J, leaving 8 bases unmatched. CDR3 in DNA: TGTGCCAGCAGCTTAGCGGGGCGGGGGGAAATCGATACGCAGTATTTT. Protein product: CASSLAGRGEIDTQYF.

V and J are TRBV10-2 and TRBJ1-4; 11 bases line up with TRBD1. Germline V gene lookup returns CDR1 WSHSY and CDR2 SAAADI. Trimming took 6 bases from V and 6 from J; bases not matched to a gene: 3. There are 14 residues in the CDR3. CDR3 nucleotides: TGCGCCAGCAGCTGGACAGGGGGCGATGAAAAACTGTTTTTT. This encodes CASSWTGGDEKLFF.

The chain couples TRBV10-3 to TRBJ1-1, with D possibly being TRBD1 (6 bases). CDR3 length: 13 amino acids. CDR1 and CDR2 (germline): ENHRY, SYGVKD. The V and J ends lost 6 bases and 1 base respectively, with 9 bases between them. The CDR3 region has the DNA TGTGCCATCAGGAGGACAGAGAACACTGAAGCTTTCTTT. It translates to CAIRRTENTEAFF.

The chain is built from TRBV10-2 and TRBJ1-1; 7 bases align to TRBD1. The CDR3 length is 13 residues. Germline V gives CDR1 WSHSY, CDR2 SAAADI. With 6 bases clipped from V and 1 base from J, the junction kept 2 bases outside the gene matches. CDR3 loop: CASRQGTNTEAFF. CDR3 in DNA: TGCGCCAGCAGACAGGGGACGAACACTGAAGCTTTCTTT.

This clone has only one observation. The rearrangement uses TRBV10-3 and TRBJ1-1; D may be TRBD1 (6 bases). The CDR3 loop spans 16 amino acids. V shed 1 base and J shed 0 bases, with 12 bases lying between them. Germline CDR1 ENHRY, CDR2 SYGVKD. In DNA, the CDR3 is TGTGCCATCAGTGAGTTGATCAGGGGACTGAACACTGAAGCTTTCTTT. Translation gives CAISELIRGLNTEAFF.